This T cell receptor (beta chain) was obtained from a study of T cells in Graves' hyperthyroidism and ophthalmopathy. Findings and caveats of the study: Among thyroid clonotypes expanded above 0.001, most also appeared in blood.

Lactation, pregnancy, other autoimmune disease or uncontrolled infection led to exclusion of patients. Diagnoses rested on clinical symptoms, serum thyroxine and TRAb, thyroid ultrasound and orbital computed tomography. The PBMCs were sourced from fresh peripheral blood (approximately 9.6 ml). This clonotype was counted ten times or more. The target antigen is unknown. Germline V gives CDR1 MNHEY, CDR2 SVGEGT. Trimming cost V 6 bases and J 0 bases, with 15 bases left between them. This CDR3 spans 16 amino acids. Amplified TCR beta CDR3 regions came from RNA transcripts. The HTBI set primed first-round TCR CDR3 RT-PCR. TCRdb reprocessed the multiplex PCR reads with MiXCR, giving one entry per CDR3 protein. Of fewer than 650,000 distinct CDR3 sequences listed, 14% to 15% are singletons.

Material: blood. The V and J genes are TRBV6-2 or TRBV6-3 and TRBJ1-5; TRBD1 might be the D (6 bases). The sequence was obtained from a woman aged 35 to 49 with Graves' ophthalmopathy. CDR3 in amino acids: CASRSGTLNSNQPQHF. The CDR3 nucleotides are TGTGCCAGCAGATCCGGGACACTTAATAGCAATCAGCCCCAGCATTTT.